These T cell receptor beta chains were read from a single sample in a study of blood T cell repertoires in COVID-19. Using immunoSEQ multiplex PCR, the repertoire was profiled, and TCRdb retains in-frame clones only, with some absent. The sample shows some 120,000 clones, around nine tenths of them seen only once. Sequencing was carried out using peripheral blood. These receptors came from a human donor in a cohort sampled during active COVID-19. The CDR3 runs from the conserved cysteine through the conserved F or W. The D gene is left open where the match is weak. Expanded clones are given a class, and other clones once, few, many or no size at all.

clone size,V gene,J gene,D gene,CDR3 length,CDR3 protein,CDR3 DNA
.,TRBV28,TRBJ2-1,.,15,CASTWGESSYNEQFF,TGTGCCAGCACCTGGGGGGAAAGCTCCTACAATGAGCAGTTCTTC
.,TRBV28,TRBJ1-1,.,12,CASSLSGTEAFF,TGTGCCAGCAGTTTATCAGGAACTGAAGCTTTCTTT
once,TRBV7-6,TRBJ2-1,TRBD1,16,CASSLGSRGLYNEQFF,TGTGCCAGCAGCTTAGGTTCCAGGGGGCTTTACAATGAGCAGTTCTTC
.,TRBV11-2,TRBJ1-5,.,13,CASSLLGNQPQHF,TGTGCCAGCAGCTTACTTGGCAATCAGCCCCAGCATTTT
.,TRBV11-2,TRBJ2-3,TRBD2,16,CASSSIAGGLGDTQYF,TGTGCCAGCAGCTCCATAGCGGGGGGGCTGGGAGATACGCAGTATTTT
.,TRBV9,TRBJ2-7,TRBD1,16,CASSARQGMGIYEQYF,TGTGCCAGCAGCGCGCGACAGGGAATGGGGATATACGAGCAGTACTTC
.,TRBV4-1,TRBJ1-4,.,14,CASSQDRVRGKLFF,TGCGCCAGCAGCCAAGATCGGGTTAGGGGAAAACTGTTTTTT
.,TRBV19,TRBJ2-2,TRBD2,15,CASSIPTLSGGSLFF,TGTGCCAGTAGTATCCCAACCCTCAGCGGGGGGTCGCTGTTTTTT
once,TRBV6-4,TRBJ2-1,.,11,CASSDLNEQFF,TGTGCCAGCAGTGACCTCAATGAGCAGTTCTTC
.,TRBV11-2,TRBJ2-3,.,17,CASSLANTGRNTDTQYF,TGTGCCAGCAGCTTAGCGAACACGGGTCGGAATACAGATACGCAGTATTTT
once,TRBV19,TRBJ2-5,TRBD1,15,CASSNLLDRVGTQYF,TGTGCCAGTAGCAACTTGCTCGACAGGGTAGGGACCCAGTACTTC
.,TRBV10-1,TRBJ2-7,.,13,CASSPGLQYEQYF,TGCGCCAGCAGTCCGGGACTCCAATACGAGCAGTACTTC
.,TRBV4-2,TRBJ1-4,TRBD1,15,CASSQRQGGREKLFF,TGTGCCAGCAGCCAACGACAGGGTGGGCGTGAAAAACTGTTTTTT
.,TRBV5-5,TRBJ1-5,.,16,CASSWTSGYANQPQHF,TGTGCCAGCAGCTGGACGTCAGGGTATGCCAATCAGCCCCAGCATTTT
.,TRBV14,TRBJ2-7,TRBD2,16,CASSQVPGLAGGVQYF,TGTGCCAGCAGCCAAGTTCCCGGACTAGCGGGGGGTGTGCAGTACTTC
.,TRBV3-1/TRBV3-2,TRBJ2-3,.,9,CASQDTQYF,TGTGCCAGCCAGGATACGCAGTATTTT
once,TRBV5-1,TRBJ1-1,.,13,CASSNSEGTEAFF,TGCGCCAGCAGCAACAGCGAGGGCACTGAAGCTTTCTTT
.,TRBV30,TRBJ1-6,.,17,CAWSSSSRGGYNSPLHF,TGTGCCTGGAGTTCCAGTTCCCGCGGGGGCTACAATTCACCCCTCCACTTT
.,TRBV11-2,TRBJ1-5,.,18,CASSLANGWGQGNQPQHF,TGTGCCAGCAGCTTAGCGAACGGTTGGGGGCAGGGGAATCAGCCCCAGCATTTT
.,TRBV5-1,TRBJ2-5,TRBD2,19,CASSPDFGLAGLYQETQYF,TGCGCCAGCAGCCCGGACTTCGGGCTAGCGGGACTGTACCAAGAGACCCAGTACTTC
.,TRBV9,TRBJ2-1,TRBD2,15,CASSVTSGRGHEQFF,TGTGCCAGCAGCGTGACTAGCGGGAGGGGCCATGAGCAGTTCTTC
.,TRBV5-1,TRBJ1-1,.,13,CASSDGLSTEAFF,TGCGCCAGCAGTGACGGACTCAGCACTGAAGCTTTCTTT
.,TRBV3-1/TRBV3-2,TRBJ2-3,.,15,CASSHRGSAGDTQYF,TGTGCCAGCAGCCACCGAGGTAGTGCTGGGGATACGCAGTATTTT
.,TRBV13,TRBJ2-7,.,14,CASSPRRGLYEQYF,TGTGCCAGCAGCCCAAGGAGGGGGCTATACGAGCAGTACTTC
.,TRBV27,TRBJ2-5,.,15,CASSLKSMSRETQYF,TGTGCCAGCAGTTTGAAGAGTATGTCGCGGGAGACCCAGTACTTC
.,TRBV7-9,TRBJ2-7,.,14,CASNQDSERYEQYF,TGTGCCAGCAACCAGGACAGCGAACGCTACGAGCAGTACTTC
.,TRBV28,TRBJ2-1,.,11,CASSKWAEQFF,TGTGCCAGCTCGAAGTGGGCGGAGCAGTTCTTC
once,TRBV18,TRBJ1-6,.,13,CASSSDRNSPLHF,TGTGCCAGCTCATCGGACAGAAATTCACCCCTCCACTTT
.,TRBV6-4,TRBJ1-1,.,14,CASSGQPASTEAFF,TGTGCCAGCAGCGGACAACCAGCGAGCACTGAAGCTTTCTTT
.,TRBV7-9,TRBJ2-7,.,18,CASSGARQGKVISYEQYF,TGTGCCAGCAGCGGCGCAAGGCAGGGGAAAGTGATATCCTACGAGCAGTACTTC
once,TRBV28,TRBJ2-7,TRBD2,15,CASSSPPAGGYEQYF,TGTGCCAGCAGTTCCCCCCCCGCGGGGGGGTACGAGCAGTACTTC
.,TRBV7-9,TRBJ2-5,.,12,CASSWERETQYF,TGTGCCAGCAGCTGGGAGCGAGAGACCCAGTACTTC
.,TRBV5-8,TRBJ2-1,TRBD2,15,CASSYAGGVNNEQFF,TGTGCCAGCAGCTACGCGGGGGGGGTTAACAATGAGCAGTTCTTC
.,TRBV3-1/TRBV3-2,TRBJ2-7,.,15,CASSQDVQVSYEQYF,TGTGCCAGCAGCCAAGATGTCCAGGTTTCCTACGAGCAGTACTTC
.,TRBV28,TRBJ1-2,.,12,CASSLTGYGYTF,TGTGCCAGCAGTTTGACAGGCTATGGCTACACCTTC
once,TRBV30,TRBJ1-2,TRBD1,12,CAGYRQGRHYTF,TGTGCCGGCTATAGACAGGGACGACACTACACCTTC
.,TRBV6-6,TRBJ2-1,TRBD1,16,CASSSSTGGSYNEQFF,TGTGCCAGCAGTTCGTCGACAGGGGGCTCCTACAATGAGCAGTTCTTC
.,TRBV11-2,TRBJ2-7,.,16,CASSPLLGGTFYEQYF,TGTGCCAGCAGTCCTCTTTTGGGGGGTACCTTCTACGAGCAGTACTTC
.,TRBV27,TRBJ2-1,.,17,CASSLEVGAGIHNEQFF,TGTGCCAGCAGTTTAGAGGTGGGGGCAGGGATCCACAATGAGCAGTTCTTC
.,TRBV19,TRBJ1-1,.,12,CASSIFAGRAFF,TGTGCCAGTAGTATATTTGCGGGGAGAGCTTTCTTT
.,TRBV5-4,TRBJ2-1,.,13,CASSLAPPNEQFF,TGTGCCAGCAGCTTGGCCCCCCCAAATGAGCAGTTCTTC
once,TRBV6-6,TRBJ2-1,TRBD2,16,CASSYERTSGTNEQFF,TGTGCCAGCAGTTACGAGAGGACTAGCGGGACAAATGAGCAGTTCTTC
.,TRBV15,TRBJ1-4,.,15,CATKGGGGNNEKLFF,TGTGCCACCAAGGGAGGCGGGGGAAATAATGAAAAACTGTTTTTT
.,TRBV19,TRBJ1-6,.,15,CASSPRSGGIRHLHF,TGTGCCAGTAGTCCCCGCTCCGGGGGGATCCGTCACCTCCACTTT
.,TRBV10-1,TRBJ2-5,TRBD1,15,CASSAGQGTLGTQYF,TGCGCCAGCAGTGCGGGACAGGGGACCCTCGGGACCCAGTACTTC
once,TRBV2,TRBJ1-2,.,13,CASRDRLFDGYTF,TGTGCCAGCAGAGACAGGTTATTTGATGGCTACACCTTC
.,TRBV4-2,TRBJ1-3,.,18,CASSQGSPTGNSGNTIYF,TGTGCCAGCAGCCAAGGGAGTCCAACAGGCAACTCTGGAAACACCATATATTTT
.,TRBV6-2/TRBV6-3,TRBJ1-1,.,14,CASSYSHRNTEAFF,TGTGCCAGCAGTTACTCGCACAGGAACACTGAAGCTTTCTTT
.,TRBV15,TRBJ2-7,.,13,CATTVDRAYEQYF,TGTGCCACGACGGTAGACAGAGCCTACGAGCAGTACTTC
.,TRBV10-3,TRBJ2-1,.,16,CAISEPTGPNYNEQFF,TGTGCCATCAGTGAGCCGACAGGACCCAACTACAATGAGCAGTTCTTC
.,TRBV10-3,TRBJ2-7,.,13,CAISAGGRYEQYF,TGTGCCATCAGTGCTGGAGGGCGTTACGAGCAGTACTTC
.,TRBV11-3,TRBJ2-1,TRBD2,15,CASSYSGSPYNEQFF,TGTGCCAGCAGCTATAGCGGGAGTCCTTACAATGAGCAGTTCTTC
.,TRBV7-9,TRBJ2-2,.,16,CASSSDLDRLTGELFF,TGTGCCAGCAGCTCTGACCTGGACAGACTCACCGGGGAGCTGTTTTTT
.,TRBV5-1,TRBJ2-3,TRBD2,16,CASSFSGSSRTDTQYF,TGCGCCAGCAGCTTTAGCGGGAGTTCCCGCACAGATACGCAGTATTTT
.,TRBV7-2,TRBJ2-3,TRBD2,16,CASSPDSSGGVNTQYF,TGTGCCAGCAGCCCAGACTCAAGCGGGGGGGTAAATACGCAGTATTTT
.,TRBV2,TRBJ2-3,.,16,CASSLVVAGYTDTQYF,TGTGCCAGCAGTCTGGTCGTGGCGGGGTATACGGATACGCAGTATTTT
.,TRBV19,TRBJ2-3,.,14,CASSNSGGTDTQYF,TGTGCCAGTAGTAATTCGGGGGGCACAGATACGCAGTATTTT
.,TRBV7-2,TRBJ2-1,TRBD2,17,CASSLLSQRGGLNEQFF,TGTGCCAGCAGCCTACTTTCCCAGCGGGGGGGCCTCAATGAGCAGTTCTTC
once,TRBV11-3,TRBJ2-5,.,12,CASSSPLGTQYF,TGTGCCAGCAGCTCCCCTCTCGGGACCCAGTACTTC